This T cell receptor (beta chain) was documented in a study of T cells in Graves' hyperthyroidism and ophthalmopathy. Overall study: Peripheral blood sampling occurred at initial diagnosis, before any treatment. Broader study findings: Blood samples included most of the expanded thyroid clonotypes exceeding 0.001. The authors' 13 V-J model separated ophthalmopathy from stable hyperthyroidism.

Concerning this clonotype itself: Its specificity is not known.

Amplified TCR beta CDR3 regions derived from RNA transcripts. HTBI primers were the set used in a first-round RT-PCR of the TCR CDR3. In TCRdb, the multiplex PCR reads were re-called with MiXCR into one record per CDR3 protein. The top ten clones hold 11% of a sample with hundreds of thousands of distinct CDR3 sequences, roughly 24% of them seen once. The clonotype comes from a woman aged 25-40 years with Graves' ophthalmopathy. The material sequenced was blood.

The CDR3 DNA reads as TGTGCCATCAGTGGGGATCATAGGGGATATGGCTACACCTTC. This translates into CAISGDHRGYGYTF. The J gene is TRBJ1-2, the V gene TRBV10-3; a weak D match, TRBD1 (5 bases). The germline gives CDR1 ENHRY, CDR2 SYGVKD. Trimming cost V 4 bases and J 5 bases, with 14 bases left between them. The CDR3 totals 14 residues.